This TCR beta chain stems from a study of blood T cell repertoires in COVID-19. Germline lookup yields CDR1 SGHRS and CDR2 YFSETQ. Deletions cut 3 bases from V and 6 bases from J, with 13 bases between. The CDR3 has 13 residues. In the original workflow: It was from reference gene primer amplification that nucleated cell counts were estimated. Generated by immunoSEQ multiplex PCR, the TCRdb table keeps only in-frame clones and is missing some. V, J and clone size were drawn from that table, and D and trimming were deduced from the DNA. The table includes fewer than 110,000 clones, roughly 90% detected once. This clone was detected a few times.

The chain combines TRBV5-1 with TRBJ2-7, with D possibly matching TRBD1 (6 bases). Sample: peripheral blood. The receptor comes from a man in his forties with active or convalescent COVID-19. The DNA of the CDR3 is TGCGCCAGCAGCTCCAAACAGGGTTCCGAGCAGTACTTC. This codes for CASSSKQGSEQYF.